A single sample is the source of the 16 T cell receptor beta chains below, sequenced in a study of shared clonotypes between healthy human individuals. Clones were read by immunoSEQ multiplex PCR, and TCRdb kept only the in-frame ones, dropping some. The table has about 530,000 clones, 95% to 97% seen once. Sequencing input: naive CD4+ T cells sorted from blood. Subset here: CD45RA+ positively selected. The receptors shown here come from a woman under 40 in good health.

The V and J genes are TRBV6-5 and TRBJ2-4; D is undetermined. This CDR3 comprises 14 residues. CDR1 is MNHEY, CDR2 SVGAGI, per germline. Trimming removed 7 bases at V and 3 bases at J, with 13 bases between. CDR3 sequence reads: CASTPAGYKNIQYF. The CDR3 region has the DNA TGTGCCAGCACCCCCGCCGGTTACAAAAACATTCAGTACTTC.

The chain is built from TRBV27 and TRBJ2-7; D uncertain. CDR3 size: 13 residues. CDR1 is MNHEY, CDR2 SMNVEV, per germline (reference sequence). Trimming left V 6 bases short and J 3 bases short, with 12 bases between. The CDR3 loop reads CASRETAGYEQYF. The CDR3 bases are TGTGCCAGCAGGGAGACGGCAGGCTACGAGCAGTACTTC.

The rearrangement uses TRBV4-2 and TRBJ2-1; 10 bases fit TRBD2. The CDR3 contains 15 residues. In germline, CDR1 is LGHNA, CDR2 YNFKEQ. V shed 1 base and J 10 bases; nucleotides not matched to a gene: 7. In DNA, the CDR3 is TGTGCCAGCAGCCAAGCCCCTAGCGGGGGAAGAGAGCAGTTCTTC. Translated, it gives CASSQAPSGGREQFF.

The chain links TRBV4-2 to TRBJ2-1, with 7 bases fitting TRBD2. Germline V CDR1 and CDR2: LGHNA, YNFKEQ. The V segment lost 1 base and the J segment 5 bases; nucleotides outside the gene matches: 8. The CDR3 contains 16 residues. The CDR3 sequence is CASSQVKTSRDNEQFF. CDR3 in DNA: TGTGCCAGCAGCCAAGTAAAGACTAGCCGAGACAATGAGCAGTTCTTC.

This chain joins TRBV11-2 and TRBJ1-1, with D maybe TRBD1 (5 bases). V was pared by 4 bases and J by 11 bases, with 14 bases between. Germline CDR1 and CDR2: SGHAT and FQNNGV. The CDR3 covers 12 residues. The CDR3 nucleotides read TGTGCCAGCAGCTCCGTCGGGGGGGTTGCTTTCTTT. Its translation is CASSSVGGVAFF.

CDR3 in DNA: TGTGCCACCAGCAGAGATTATGGAGATGCCGGAAACACCATATATTTT. This sequence encodes CATSRDYGDAGNTIYF. This chain uses TRBV15 with TRBJ1-3; D is undetermined. Germline V gene data show CDR1 as LNHNV and CDR2 as YYDKDF (reference sequence). This CDR3 contains 16 residues. V lost 0 bases and J 4 bases, leaving 13 bases between the germline ends. Full variable domain (rest looked up from reference TRBV15 and TRBJ1-3): DAMVIQNPRYQVTQFGKPVTLSCSQTLNHNVMYWYQQKSSQAPKLLFHYYDKDFNNEADTPDNFQSRRPNTSFCFLDIRSPGLGDTAMYLCATSRDYGDAGNTIYFGEGSWLTVV.

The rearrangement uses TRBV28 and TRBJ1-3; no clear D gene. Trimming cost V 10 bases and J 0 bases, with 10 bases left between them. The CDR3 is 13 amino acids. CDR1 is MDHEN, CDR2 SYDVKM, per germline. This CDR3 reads CATADHSGNTIYF. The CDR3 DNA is TGTGCCACCGCGGACCACTCTGGAAACACCATATATTTT.

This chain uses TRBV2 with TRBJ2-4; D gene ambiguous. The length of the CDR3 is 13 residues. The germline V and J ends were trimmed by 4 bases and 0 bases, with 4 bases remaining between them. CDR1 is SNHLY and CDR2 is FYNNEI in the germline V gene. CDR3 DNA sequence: TGTGCCAGCAGTGGACTAGCCAAAAACATTCAGTACTTC. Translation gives CASSGLAKNIQYF.

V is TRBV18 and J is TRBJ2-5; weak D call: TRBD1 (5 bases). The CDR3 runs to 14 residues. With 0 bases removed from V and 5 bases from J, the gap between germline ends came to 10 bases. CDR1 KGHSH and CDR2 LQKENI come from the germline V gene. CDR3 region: CASSPPGLFETQYF. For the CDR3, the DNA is TGTGCCAGCTCACCACCGGGGCTATTCGAGACCCAGTACTTC.

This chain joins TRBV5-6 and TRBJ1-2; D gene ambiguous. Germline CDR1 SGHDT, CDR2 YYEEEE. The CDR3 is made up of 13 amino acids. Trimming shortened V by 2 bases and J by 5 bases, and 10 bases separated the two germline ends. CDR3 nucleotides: TGTGCCAGCAGCTTCGGGGAAAGGTATGGCTACACCTTC. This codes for CASSFGERYGYTF. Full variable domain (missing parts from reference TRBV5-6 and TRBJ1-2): DAGVTQSPTHLIKTRGQQVTLRCSPKSGHDTVSWYQQALGQGPQFIFQYYEEEERQRGNFPDRFSGHQFPNYSSELNVNALLLGDSALYLCASSFGERYGYTFGSGTRLTVV.

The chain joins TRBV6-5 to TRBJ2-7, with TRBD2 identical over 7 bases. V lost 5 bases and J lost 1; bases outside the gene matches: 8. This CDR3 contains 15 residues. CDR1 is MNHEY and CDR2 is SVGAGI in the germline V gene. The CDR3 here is CASSPGTTPSYEQYF. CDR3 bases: TGTGCCAGCAGTCCCGGGACTACCCCTTCCTACGAGCAGTACTTC.

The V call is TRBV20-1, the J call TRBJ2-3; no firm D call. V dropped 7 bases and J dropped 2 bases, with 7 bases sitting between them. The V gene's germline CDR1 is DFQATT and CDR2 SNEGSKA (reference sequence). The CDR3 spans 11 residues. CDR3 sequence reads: CSGTNTDTQYF. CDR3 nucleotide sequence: TGCAGTGGCACCAACACAGATACGCAGTATTTT.

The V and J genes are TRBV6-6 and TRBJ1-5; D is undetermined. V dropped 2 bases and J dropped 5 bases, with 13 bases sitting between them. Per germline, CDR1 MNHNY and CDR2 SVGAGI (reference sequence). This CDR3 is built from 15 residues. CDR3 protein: CASSYPSPSDQPQHF. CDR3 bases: TGTGCCAGCAGTTACCCCTCCCCAAGCGATCAGCCCCAGCATTTT.

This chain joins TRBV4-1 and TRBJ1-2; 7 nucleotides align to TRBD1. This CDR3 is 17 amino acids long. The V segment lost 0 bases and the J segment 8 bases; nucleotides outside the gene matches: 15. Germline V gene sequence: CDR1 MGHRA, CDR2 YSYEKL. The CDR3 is CASSQDPARDRRLGYTF. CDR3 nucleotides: TGCGCCAGCAGCCAAGATCCGGCACGGGACAGAAGATTAGGCTACACCTTC.

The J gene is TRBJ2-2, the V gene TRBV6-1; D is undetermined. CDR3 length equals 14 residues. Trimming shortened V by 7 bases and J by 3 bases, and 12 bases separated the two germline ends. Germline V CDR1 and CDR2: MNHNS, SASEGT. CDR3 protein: CASNEQEYTGELFF. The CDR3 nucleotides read TGTGCCAGCAACGAGCAGGAGTACACCGGGGAGCTGTTTTTT.

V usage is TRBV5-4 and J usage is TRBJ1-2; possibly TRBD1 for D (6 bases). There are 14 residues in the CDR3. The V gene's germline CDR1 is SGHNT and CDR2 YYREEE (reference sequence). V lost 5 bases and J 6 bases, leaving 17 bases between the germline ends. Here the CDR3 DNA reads TGTGCCAGCAGAAACGCAGGGGTTCAGGATGGCTACACCTTC. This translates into CASRNAGVQDGYTF.